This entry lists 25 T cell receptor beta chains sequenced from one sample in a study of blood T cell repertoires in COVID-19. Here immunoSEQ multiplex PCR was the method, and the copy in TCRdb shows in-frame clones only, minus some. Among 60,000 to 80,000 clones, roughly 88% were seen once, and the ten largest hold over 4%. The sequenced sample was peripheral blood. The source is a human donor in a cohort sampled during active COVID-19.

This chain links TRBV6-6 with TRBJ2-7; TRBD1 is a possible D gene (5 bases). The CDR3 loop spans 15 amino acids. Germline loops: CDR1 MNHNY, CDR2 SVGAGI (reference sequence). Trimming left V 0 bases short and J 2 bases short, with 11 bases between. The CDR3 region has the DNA TGTGCCAGCAGTTACTCGGACAAGGGGCCCTACGAGCAGTACTTC. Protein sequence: CASSYSDKGPYEQYF.

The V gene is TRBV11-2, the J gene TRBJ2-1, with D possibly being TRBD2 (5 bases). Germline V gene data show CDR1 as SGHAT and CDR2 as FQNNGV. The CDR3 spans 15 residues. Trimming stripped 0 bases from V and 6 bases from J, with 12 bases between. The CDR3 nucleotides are TGTGCCAGCAGCTTAGACCTAGCTATGGTCAATGAGCAGTTCTTC. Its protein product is CASSLDLAMVNEQFF.

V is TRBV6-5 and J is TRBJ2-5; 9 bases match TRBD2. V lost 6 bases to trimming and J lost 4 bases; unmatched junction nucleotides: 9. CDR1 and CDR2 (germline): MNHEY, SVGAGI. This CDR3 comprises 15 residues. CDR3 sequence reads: CASRRRGGAIETQYF. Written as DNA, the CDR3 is TGTGCCAGCAGACGCCGCGGGGGGGCCATAGAGACCCAGTACTTC.

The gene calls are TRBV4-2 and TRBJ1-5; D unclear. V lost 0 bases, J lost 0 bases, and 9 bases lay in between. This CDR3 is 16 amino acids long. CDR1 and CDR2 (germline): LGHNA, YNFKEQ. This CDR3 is CASSQDWQRSNQPQHF. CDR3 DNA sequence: TGTGCCAGCAGCCAAGATTGGCAGCGTAGCAATCAGCCCCAGCATTTT.

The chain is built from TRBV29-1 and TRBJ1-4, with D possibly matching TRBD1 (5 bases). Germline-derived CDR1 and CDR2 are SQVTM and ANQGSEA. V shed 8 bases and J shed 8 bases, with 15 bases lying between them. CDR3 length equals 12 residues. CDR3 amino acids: CSISGSGEKLFF. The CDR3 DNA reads TGCAGCATTTCAGGGTCCGGAGAAAAACTGTTTTTT.

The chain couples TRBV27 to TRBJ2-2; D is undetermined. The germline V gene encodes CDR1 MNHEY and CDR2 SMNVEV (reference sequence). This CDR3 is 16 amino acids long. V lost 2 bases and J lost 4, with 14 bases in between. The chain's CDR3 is CASSLRSPRTTGELFF. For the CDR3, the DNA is TGTGCCAGCAGTTTAAGGAGTCCCCGTACCACCGGGGAGCTGTTTTTT.

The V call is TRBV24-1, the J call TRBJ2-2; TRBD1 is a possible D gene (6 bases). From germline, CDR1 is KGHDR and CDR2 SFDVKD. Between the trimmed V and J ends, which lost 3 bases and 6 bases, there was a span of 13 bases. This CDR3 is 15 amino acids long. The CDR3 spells CATSDRQEGAGELFF. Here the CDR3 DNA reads TGTGCCACCAGTGATCGACAGGAAGGCGCCGGGGAGCTGTTTTTT.

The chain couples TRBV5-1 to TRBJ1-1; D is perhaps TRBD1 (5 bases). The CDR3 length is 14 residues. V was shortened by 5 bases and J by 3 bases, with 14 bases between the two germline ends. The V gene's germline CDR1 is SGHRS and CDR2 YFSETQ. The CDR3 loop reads CASRGLQWDTEAFF. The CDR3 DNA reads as TGCGCCAGCAGGGGACTCCAATGGGACACTGAAGCTTTCTTT.

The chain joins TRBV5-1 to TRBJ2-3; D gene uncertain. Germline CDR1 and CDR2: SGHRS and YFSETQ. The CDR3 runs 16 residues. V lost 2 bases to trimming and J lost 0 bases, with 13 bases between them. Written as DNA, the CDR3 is TGCGCCAGCAGCTTACGGCCAGGCGCTAGCACAGATACGCAGTATTTT. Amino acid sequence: CASSLRPGASTDTQYF.

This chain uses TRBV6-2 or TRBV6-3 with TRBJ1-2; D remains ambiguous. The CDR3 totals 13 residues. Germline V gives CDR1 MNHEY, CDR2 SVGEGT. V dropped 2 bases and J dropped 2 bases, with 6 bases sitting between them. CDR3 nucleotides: TGTGCCAGCAGTTACCGAGAAAACTATGGCTACACCTTC. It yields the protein CASSYRENYGYTF.

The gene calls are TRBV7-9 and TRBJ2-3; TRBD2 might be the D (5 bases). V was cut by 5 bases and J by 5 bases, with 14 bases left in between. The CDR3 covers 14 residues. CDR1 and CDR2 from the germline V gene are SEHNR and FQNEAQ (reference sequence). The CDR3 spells CASSNPMAGDTQYF. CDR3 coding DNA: TGTGCCAGCAGCAACCCGATGGCGGGAGATACGCAGTATTTT.

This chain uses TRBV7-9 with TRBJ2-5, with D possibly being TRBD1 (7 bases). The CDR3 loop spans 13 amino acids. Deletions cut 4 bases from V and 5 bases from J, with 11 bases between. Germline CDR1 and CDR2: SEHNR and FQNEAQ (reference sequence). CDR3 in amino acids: CASSYAGGETQYF. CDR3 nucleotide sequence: TGTGCCAGCAGCTACGCAGGGGGGGAGACCCAGTACTTC.

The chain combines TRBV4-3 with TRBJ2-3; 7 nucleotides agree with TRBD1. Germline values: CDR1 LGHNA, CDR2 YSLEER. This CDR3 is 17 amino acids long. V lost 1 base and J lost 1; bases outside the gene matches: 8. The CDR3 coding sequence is TGCGCCAGCAGCCAAGGGTTTAGAACAGGGGGCACAGATACGCAGTATTTT. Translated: CASSQGFRTGGTDTQYF.

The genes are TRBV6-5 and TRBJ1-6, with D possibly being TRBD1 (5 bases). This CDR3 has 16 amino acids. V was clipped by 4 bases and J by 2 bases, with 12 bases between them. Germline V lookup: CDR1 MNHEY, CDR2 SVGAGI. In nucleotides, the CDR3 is TGTGCCAGCAGTTTTAGAACAGGAGCCTATAATTCACCCCTCCACTTT. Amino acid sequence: CASSFRTGAYNSPLHF.

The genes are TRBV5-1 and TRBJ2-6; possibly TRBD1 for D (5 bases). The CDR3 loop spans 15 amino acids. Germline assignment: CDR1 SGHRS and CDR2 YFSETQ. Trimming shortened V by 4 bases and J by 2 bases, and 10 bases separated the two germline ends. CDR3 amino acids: CASSPDITGANVLTF. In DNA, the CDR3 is TGCGCCAGCAGCCCGGACATAACTGGGGCCAACGTCCTGACTTTC.

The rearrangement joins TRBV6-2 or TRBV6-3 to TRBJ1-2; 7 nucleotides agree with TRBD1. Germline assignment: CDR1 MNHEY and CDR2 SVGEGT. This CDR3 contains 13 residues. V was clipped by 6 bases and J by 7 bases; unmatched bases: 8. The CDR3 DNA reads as TGTGCCAGCAGCCGACAGGGATTTGGTGGCTACACCTTC. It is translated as CASSRQGFGGYTF.

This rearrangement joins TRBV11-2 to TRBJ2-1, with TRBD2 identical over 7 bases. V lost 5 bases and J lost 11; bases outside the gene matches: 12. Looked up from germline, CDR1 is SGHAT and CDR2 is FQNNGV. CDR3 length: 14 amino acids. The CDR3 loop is CASSPTGTTIKQFF. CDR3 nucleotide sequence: TGTGCCAGCAGCCCCACCGGGACTACGATTAAGCAGTTCTTC.

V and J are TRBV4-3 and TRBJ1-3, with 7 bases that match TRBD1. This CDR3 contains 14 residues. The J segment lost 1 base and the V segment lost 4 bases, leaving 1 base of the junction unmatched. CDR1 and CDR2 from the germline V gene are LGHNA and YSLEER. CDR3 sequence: CASSRDRSGNTIYF. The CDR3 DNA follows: TGCGCCAGCAGCCGGGACAGATCTGGAAACACCATATATTTT.

The chain's CDR3 is CASSGQAIGMSPLHF. The CDR3 region has the DNA TGTGCCAGCAGTGGCCAGGCCATCGGTATGTCACCCCTCCACTTT. V gene TRBV2 combines with J gene TRBJ1-6; the D is unclear. Germline lookup yields CDR1 SNHLY and CDR2 FYNNEI. Trimming took off 4 bases at V and 10 bases at J, with 17 bases between the two ends. The CDR3 has 15 residues.

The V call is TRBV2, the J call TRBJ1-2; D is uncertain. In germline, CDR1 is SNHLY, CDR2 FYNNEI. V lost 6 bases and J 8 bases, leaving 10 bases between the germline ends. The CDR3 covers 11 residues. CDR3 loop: CASSSFPGYTF. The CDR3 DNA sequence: TGTGCCAGCAGCTCCTTCCCGGGCTACACCTTC.

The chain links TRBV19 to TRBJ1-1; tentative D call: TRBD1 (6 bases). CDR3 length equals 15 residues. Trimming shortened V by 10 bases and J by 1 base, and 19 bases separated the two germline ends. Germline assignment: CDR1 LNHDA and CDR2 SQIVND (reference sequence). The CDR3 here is CATRAGPGQNTEAFF. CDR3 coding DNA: TGTGCCACCAGAGCCGGTCCGGGACAGAACACTGAAGCTTTCTTT.

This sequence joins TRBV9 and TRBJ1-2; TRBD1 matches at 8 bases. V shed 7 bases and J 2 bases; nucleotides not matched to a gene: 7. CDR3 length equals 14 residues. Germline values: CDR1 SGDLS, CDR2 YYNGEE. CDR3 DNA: TGTGCCAGCTCCCGGGACAGGTCGAACTATGGCTACACCTTC. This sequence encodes CASSRDRSNYGYTF.

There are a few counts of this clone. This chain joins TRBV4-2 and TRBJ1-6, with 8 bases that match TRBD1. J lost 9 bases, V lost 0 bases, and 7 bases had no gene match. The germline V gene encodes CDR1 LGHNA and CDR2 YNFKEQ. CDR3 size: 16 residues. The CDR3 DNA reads TGTGCCAGCAGCCAAGATGAAGGGACAGGCAGTTCACCCCTCCACTTT. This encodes CASSQDEGTGSSPLHF.

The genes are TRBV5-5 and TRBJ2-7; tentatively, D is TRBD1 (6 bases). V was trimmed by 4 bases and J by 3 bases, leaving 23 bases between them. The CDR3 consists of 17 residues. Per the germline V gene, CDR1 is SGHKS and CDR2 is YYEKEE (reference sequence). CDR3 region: CASSTNPVGHFLYEQYF. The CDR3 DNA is TGTGCCAGCAGCACAAACCCGGTGGGACACTTCCTCTACGAGCAGTACTTC.

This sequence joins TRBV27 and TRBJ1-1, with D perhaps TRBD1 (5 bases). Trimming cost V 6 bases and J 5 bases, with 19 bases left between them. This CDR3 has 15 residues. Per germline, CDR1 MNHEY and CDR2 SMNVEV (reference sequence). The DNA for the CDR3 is TGTGCCAGCAGCCGTACCGCGTGGGGGGGGACTGAAGCTTTCTTT. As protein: CASSRTAWGGTEAFF.